The rows below give T cell receptor beta chains drawn from one sample of a study of blood T cell repertoires in COVID-19. Clones were sequenced by immunoSEQ multiplex PCR, and TCRdb holds only the in-frame ones, with some missing. The sample records 90,000 or so clones, around four fifths being singletons. The sequencing sample was made of peripheral blood. The receptors were sampled from a human donor in a cohort sampled during active COVID-19. The CDR3 runs from the conserved cysteine through the conserved F or W. A D gene is named only where the DNA matches it firmly. Clone size is not always given. Where it is, it says once, few, many or a class for expanded clones.

TRBD1	TRBV3-1/TRBV3-2	TRBJ2-7	-	15	CASSRMATGSHEQYF	TGTGCCAGCAGCCGAATGGCGACAGGGTCCCACGAGCAGTACTTC
-	TRBV7-2	TRBJ1-2	-	14	CASSLGREDYGYTF	TGTGCCAGCAGCTTAGGACGGGAGGACTATGGCTACACCTTC
-	TRBV29-1	TRBJ1-3	few	15	CSARTEIISGNTIYF	TGCAGCGCTAGGACAGAGATTATCTCTGGAAACACCATATATTTT
-	TRBV2	TRBJ1-5	-	15	CASSEGQALVTPQHF	TGTGCCAGCAGTGAGGGGCAGGCCCTAGTGACACCCCAGCATTTT
TRBD2	TRBV5-1	TRBJ2-3	-	14	CASKNGTSSFTQYF	TGCGCCAGCAAAAACGGGACTAGCTCGTTTACGCAGTATTTT
-	TRBV24-1	TRBJ2-3	-	18	CATSDPPTGYASTDTQYF	TGTGCCACCAGTGATCCACCCACAGGGTACGCTAGCACAGATACGCAGTATTTT
TRBD2	TRBV11-3	TRBJ2-2	-	17	CASSPRAGGPNTGELFF	TGTGCCAGCAGCCCGAGGGCGGGGGGGCCTAACACCGGGGAGCTGTTTTTT
TRBD1	TRBV6-5	TRBJ1-1	-	15	CASTPRGQPNTEAFF	TGTGCCAGCACCCCCCGGGGACAGCCGAACACTGAAGCTTTCTTT
TRBD1	TRBV2	TRBJ2-7	-	14	CASRGGQGAAEQYF	TGTGCCAGCAGGGGGGGACAGGGGGCGGCCGAGCAGTACTTC
TRBD1	TRBV2	TRBJ2-5	-	13	CASSGTVQETQYF	TGTGCCAGCAGCGGGACAGTCCAAGAGACCCAGTACTTC
-	TRBV5-1	TRBJ1-5	-	13	CASSLDGGQPQHF	TGCGCCAGCAGCTTGGACGGGGGTCAGCCCCAGCATTTT
TRBD1	TRBV7-2	TRBJ2-5	-	15	CASRRMGQGMETQYF	TGTGCCAGCAGGCGGATGGGACAGGGGATGGAGACCCAGTACTTC
-	TRBV3-1/TRBV3-2	TRBJ1-2	-	15	CASSQGQGSNYGYTF	TGTGCCAGCAGCCAAGGTCAGGGGTCAAACTATGGCTACACCTTC
-	TRBV27	TRBJ1-2	-	16	CASSLFAPQGLVGYTF	TGTGCCAGCAGTTTATTCGCCCCGCAGGGCCTAGTGGGCTACACCTTC
-	TRBV18	TRBJ1-5	-	13	CASSPGNRQPQHF	TGTGCCAGCTCACCAGGGAACAGGCAGCCCCAGCATTTT
TRBD2	TRBV27	TRBJ2-1	-	17	CASSLMASGRHENEQFF	TGTGCCAGCAGTTTAATGGCTAGCGGGAGGCATGAGAATGAGCAGTTCTTC
-	TRBV2	TRBJ1-5	-	13	CASSLQGQQPQHF	TGTGCCAGCAGCCTACAGGGCCAACAGCCCCAGCATTTT
TRBD2	TRBV10-1	TRBJ2-2	once	18	CASSPPGLAGGPAGELFF	TGCGCCAGTAGTCCTCCGGGACTAGCGGGGGGGCCTGCCGGGGAGCTGTTTTTT
TRBD2	TRBV24-1	TRBJ2-1	-	16	CATSDPGLAGVNEQFF	TGTGCCACCAGTGACCCGGGACTAGCGGGAGTAAATGAGCAGTTCTTC
TRBD1	TRBV19	TRBJ2-1	-	15	CASSIRTGGRDEQFF	TGTGCCAGTAGTATACGGACAGGGGGCCGAGATGAGCAGTTCTTC
TRBD1	TRBV6-5	TRBJ2-5	-	16	CASSYGVGTGIETQYF	TGTGCCAGCAGTTACGGGGTGGGGACAGGGATCGAGACCCAGTACTTC
TRBD2	TRBV3-1/TRBV3-2	TRBJ2-7	-	15	CASSSGLAGGYEQYF	TGTGCCAGCAGCTCGGGACTAGCGGGAGGGTACGAGCAGTACTTC
-	TRBV7-6	TRBJ1-2	-	14	CASSLGRGESGYTF	TGTGCCAGCAGCTTAGGTCGGGGGGAGAGTGGCTACACCTTC
-	TRBV19	TRBJ1-5	-	15	CASNRRGVGNQPQHF	TGTGCCAGTAACAGGCGGGGAGTCGGCAATCAGCCCCAGCATTTT
TRBD1	TRBV7-3	TRBJ2-2	few	15	CASSLGQASTGELFF	TGTGCCAGCAGCTTAGGACAGGCATCCACCGGGGAGCTGTTTTTT
TRBD1	TRBV4-2	TRBJ1-1	few	16	CASSQVGDSMNTEAFF	TGTGCCAGCAGCCAAGTGGGGGACAGCATGAACACTGAAGCTTTCTTT
TRBD1	TRBV11-1	TRBJ1-1	-	16	CASSRGTGLTNTEAFF	TGTGCCAGCAGCAGAGGGACAGGGTTAACGAACACTGAAGCTTTCTTT
TRBD1	TRBV4-3	TRBJ1-3	-	16	CASSQKGTASGNTIYF	TGCGCCAGCAGCCAAAAGGGGACAGCCTCTGGAAACACCATATATTTT
TRBD1	TRBV7-2	TRBJ1-2	-	15	CASSLVGTGDYGYTF	TGTGCCAGCAGCTTAGTAGGGACAGGGGACTATGGCTACACCTTC
TRBD1	TRBV5-1	TRBJ1-4	-	14	CASSFDRENGKLFF	TGCGCCAGCAGCTTTGACAGGGAGAATGGAAAACTGTTTTTT
-	TRBV20-1	TRBJ2-1	-	10	CSAPFNEQFF	TGCAGTGCTCCCTTTAATGAGCAGTTCTTC
-	TRBV9	TRBJ1-4	once	16	CASSVGRGATNEKLFF	TGTGCCAGCAGCGTAGGGAGGGGTGCAACTAATGAAAAACTGTTTTTT
TRBD1	TRBV4-3	TRBJ1-4	once	15	CASSQDRGPNEKLFF	TGCGCCAGCAGCCAGGATAGGGGGCCAAATGAAAAACTGTTTTTT
-	TRBV7-9	TRBJ2-1	-	12	CASSLPGLEQFF	TGTGCCAGCAGCTTACCGGGACTCGAGCAGTTCTTC
TRBD1	TRBV7-8	TRBJ1-2	-	13	CASSVGTAYGYTF	TGTGCCAGCAGCGTAGGGACAGCCTATGGCTACACCTTC
-	TRBV18	TRBJ1-3	-	16	CASSPQQGSSGNTIYF	TGTGCCAGCTCACCTCAACAGGGATCCTCTGGAAACACCATATATTTT
TRBD2	TRBV11-3	TRBJ2-7	-	15	CASSQGLAGFYEQYF	TGTGCCAGCAGCCAAGGACTAGCGGGGTTCTACGAGCAGTACTTC
TRBD1	TRBV20-1	TRBJ2-7	-	15	CSASQRDRGGYEQYF	TGCAGTGCTAGTCAAAGGGACAGGGGAGGCTACGAGCAGTACTTC
TRBD2	TRBV3-1/TRBV3-2	TRBJ2-5	-	14	CASSHGLARETQYF	TGTGCCAGCAGCCACGGACTAGCGAGGGAGACCCAGTACTTC
-	TRBV5-5	TRBJ2-3	-	14	CASSLGPPPDTQYF	TGTGCCAGCAGCTTGGGGCCGCCCCCAGATACGCAGTATTTT
-	TRBV11-2	TRBJ2-2	-	12	CASSLSTGELFF	TGTGCCAGCAGCTTGAGCACCGGGGAGCTGTTTTTT
TRBD1	TRBV28	TRBJ1-2	-	14	CASSSGTGVYGYTF	TGTGCCAGCAGTTCCGGGACAGGGGTCTATGGCTACACCTTC
-	TRBV5-1	TRBJ1-1	-	13	CASSIDGGTEAFF	TGCGCCAGCAGCATCGACGGGGGCACTGAAGCTTTCTTT
TRBD1	TRBV5-1	TRBJ1-1	-	16	CASSISGQGANTEAFF	TGCGCCAGCAGCATATCGGGACAGGGGGCGAACACTGAAGCTTTCTTT
-	TRBV2	TRBJ2-5	-	13	CASSEVQVQTQYF	TGTGCCAGCAGTGAGGTGCAGGTCCAGACCCAGTACTTC
-	TRBV28	TRBJ1-5	-	13	CASSFGVGQPQHF	TGTGCCAGCAGTTTCGGGGTGGGTCAGCCCCAGCATTTT
TRBD1	TRBV30	TRBJ1-2	-	15	CAWSVAGTANYGYTF	TGTGCCTGGAGTGTAGCCGGGACAGCCAACTATGGCTACACCTTC
-	TRBV2	TRBJ1-4	-	12	CASSYGAEKLFF	TGTGCCAGCAGCTACGGAGCTGAAAAACTGTTTTTT
TRBD1	TRBV11-2	TRBJ1-5	-	18	CASSLGGGTGGVAQPQHF	TGTGCCAGCAGCTTAGGGGGAGGGACAGGGGGTGTTGCTCAGCCCCAGCATTTT
-	TRBV6-1	TRBJ2-7	-	14	CASSELALTYEQYF	TGTGCCAGCAGTGAACTAGCCTTAACCTACGAGCAGTACTTC
-	TRBV12-3/TRBV12-4	TRBJ1-1	many	13	CASRGVLNTEAFF	TGTGCCAGCAGGGGCGTCCTGAACACTGAAGCTTTCTTT
TRBD2	TRBV5-1	TRBJ2-1	many	14	CASRGGAGGNEQFF	TGCGCCAGCAGAGGAGGAGCGGGGGGCAATGAGCAGTTCTTC
-	TRBV4-2	TRBJ2-3	-	13	CARASTEGDTQYF	TGTGCCAGAGCGTCGACGGAGGGAGATACGCAGTATTTT
TRBD1	TRBV5-6	TRBJ2-7	-	12	CASSMGQYEQYF	TGTGCCAGCAGCATGGGACAGTACGAGCAGTACTTC
-	TRBV6-5	TRBJ1-5	-	14	CASRNSRGNQPQHF	TGTGCCAGCAGGAATTCAAGGGGTAATCAGCCCCAGCATTTT
-	TRBV28	TRBJ2-7	-	15	CASSSLSGLKDQQYF	TGTGCCAGCAGTTCCCTGTCGGGACTTAAAGACCAGCAGTACTTC
TRBD2	TRBV4-2	TRBJ2-3	-	16	CASSQGRVAGKDTQYF	TGTGCCAGCAGCCAAGGGAGGGTAGCGGGAAAAGATACGCAGTATTTT
-	TRBV4-1	TRBJ1-1	-	14	CASSQDSDTPQAFF	TGCGCCAGCAGCCAAGATTCCGATACACCGCAGGCTTTCTTT
TRBD1	TRBV19	TRBJ1-2	-	16	CASSMGQGFPYYGYTF	TGTGCCAGTAGTATGGGACAGGGGTTCCCCTACTATGGCTACACCTTC
-	TRBV29-1	TRBJ2-3	-	13	CSVEVSGTDTQYF	TGCAGCGTTGAAGTGAGCGGAACAGATACGCAGTATTTT